A selection of T cell receptor beta chains follows, all from one sample in a study of early T cells in non-severe SARS-CoV-2 infection. TCRdb re-derived calls from the 5' RACE reads in MiXCR, one entry per CDR3 protein. The sample lists over 45,000 distinct CDR3 sequences, more than 13% occurring once. Material: whole blood, obtained at baseline. The source of these receptors is an adult who was a healthcare worker with PCR-confirmed SARS-CoV-2 infection or an uninfected control (not recorded which). The CDR3 runs from the conserved cysteine through the conserved F or W. The order of the fields is clone size, J gene, V gene, CDR3 length, D gene, CDR3 DNA, CDR3 protein. A D gene is named only where the DNA matches it firmly. Some rows have no size entry. The others give once, few or many, or a class for an expanded clone.

few	TRBJ2-5	TRBV4-1	13	-	TGCGCCAGCAGCCGGACTCTCGGGGAGACCCAGTACTTC	CASSRTLGETQYF
once	TRBJ2-1	TRBV7-9	17	TRBD2	TGTGCCAGCAGCCCAACCTTGGGACTAGCCGAGGGGGATGAGCAGTTCTTC	CASSPTLGLAEGDEQFF
few	TRBJ1-6	TRBV20-1	14	-	TGCAGTGCTGAAGATAGCTCCTATAATTCACCCCTCCACTTT	CSAEDSSYNSPLHF
-	TRBJ1-5	TRBV20-1	15	TRBD1	TGCAGTGCTAGAGAAGGAGGTCAGGGGGACCAGCCCCAGCATTTT	CSAREGGQGDQPQHF
many	TRBJ2-2	TRBV10-1	14	TRBD2	TGCGCCAGCAGTGGACTAGCGGGAACCGGGGAGCTGTTTTTT	CASSGLAGTGELFF
many	TRBJ1-2	TRBV10-3	15	TRBD1	TGTGCCATCAGTGAGAGACAGGGAACCGACTATGGCTACACCTTC	CAISERQGTDYGYTF
few	TRBJ1-1	TRBV10-1	13	-	TGCGCCAGCATGGGCATGTTGAACACTGAAGCTTTCTTT	CASMGMLNTEAFF
few	TRBJ1-2	TRBV19	13	-	TGTGCCAGTACTTCAGGGACGGCGTATGGCTACACCTTC	CASTSGTAYGYTF
many	TRBJ2-7	TRBV27	15	TRBD1	TGTGCCAGCAGTTTATCCCAGGGGGCGACCTACGAGCAGTACTTC	CASSLSQGATYEQYF
many	TRBJ2-7	TRBV7-2	17	TRBD2	TGTGCCAGCACCCCTCTGCTAGCGGGACCGCATGGGGGCGAGCAGTACTTC	CASTPLLAGPHGGEQYF
many	TRBJ2-1	TRBV2	15	TRBD2	TGTGCCAGCACCAAGACTAGCGGGGGGGCAAATGAGCAGTTCTTC	CASTKTSGGANEQFF
many	TRBJ2-4	TRBV4-2	19	-	TGTGCCAGCAGCCAAGACCCCAAAGCGACATCGATAGCCAAAAACATTCAGTACTTC	CASSQDPKATSIAKNIQYF
few	TRBJ2-7	TRBV29-1	11	-	TGCAGCGTTGAATCGGGGGACGAGCAGTACTTC	CSVESGDEQYF
few	TRBJ2-2	TRBV5-1	14	-	TGCGCCAGCAGGGACTACGCGAACACCGGGGAGCTGTTTTTT	CASRDYANTGELFF
-	TRBJ1-5	TRBV6-1	13	-	TGTGCCAGCAGTGGGGCGTGGGATCAGCCCCAGCATTTT	CASSGAWDQPQHF
few	TRBJ1-2	TRBV10-3	12	-	TGTGCCATCAGTCCGGGCCAGGAGGGCTACACCTTC	CAISPGQEGYTF
few	TRBJ1-6	TRBV6-1	19	-	TGTGCCAGCAGTGATGGGTCATGGGTGCTACAAAGGACAAATTCACCCCTCCACTTT	CASSDGSWVLQRTNSPLHF
few	TRBJ2-3	TRBV20-1	16	TRBD2	TGCAGTGCGCCAGGGGGTCTAGCGGGAGTTCCCGATACGCAGTATTTT	CSAPGGLAGVPDTQYF
-	TRBJ1-6	TRBV18	13	-	TGTGCCAGCTCATCGGCCGAGGACTCACCCCTCCACTTT	CASSSAEDSPLHF
few	TRBJ2-3	TRBV11-2	12	-	TGTGCCAGCACCCTGGGGCAAGATACGCAGTATTTT	CASTLGQDTQYF
-	TRBJ2-7	TRBV23-1	14	-	TGCGCCAGCAGTCAGAACAGGCCACCGGGAGAGCAGTACTTC	CASSQNRPPGEQYF
few	TRBJ2-7	TRBV7-8	14	-	TGTGCCAGCAGCTCCAGCGGCAGGACCTACGAGCAGTACTTC	CASSSSGRTYEQYF
many	TRBJ1-1	TRBV9	17	-	TGTGCCAGCAGCGTAGAGGGAGCTTTGAAAGGGGTCTCTGAAGCTTTCTTT	CASSVEGALKGVSEAFF
-	TRBJ2-7	TRBV20-1	13	TRBD1	TGCAGTGCGCCACGACAGGGGGCGGGCGAGCAGTACTTC	CSAPRQGAGEQYF
-	TRBJ2-7	TRBV7-2	13	-	TGTGCCAGCAGCTTCCTAGCTGCCCCCGAGCAGTACTTC	CASSFLAAPEQYF
-	TRBJ1-2	TRBV4-1	15	TRBD1	TGCGCCAGCAGCCCTGGGACAGCTACTAACTATGGCTACACCTTC	CASSPGTATNYGYTF
few	TRBJ1-2	TRBV6-2/TRBV6-3	13	-	TGTGCCAGCAGGTCAGCGGGGGATTATGGCTACACCTTC	CASRSAGDYGYTF
-	TRBJ2-3	TRBV5-5	17	-	TGTGCCAGCAGCTTGACCCCGCAGGGAGTAATCACAGATACGCAGTATTTT	CASSLTPQGVITDTQYF
-	TRBJ2-7	TRBV28	14	TRBD2	TGTGCCAGCAGTTTAGTAGCGGGAACCTACGAGCAGTACTTC	CASSLVAGTYEQYF
few	TRBJ2-3	TRBV5-1	15	-	TGCGCCAGCAGCTTGGCGGGGGGCCCTTTGAATACGCAGTATTTT	CASSLAGGPLNTQYF
few	TRBJ1-2	TRBV10-3	14	-	TGTGCCATCGGGGGGACTCGAGGGGACTATGGCTACACCTTC	CAIGGTRGDYGYTF
-	TRBJ2-3	TRBV20-1	14	-	TGCAGTGCTACGACAGGTTTCGGCACAGATACGCAGTATTTT	CSATTGFGTDTQYF
-	TRBJ1-2	TRBV20-1	14	TRBD1	TGCAGTGCTGTCCCCGGGACAGGAAACTATGGCTACACCTTC	CSAVPGTGNYGYTF
few	TRBJ2-2	TRBV20-1	13	-	TGCAAGGGGGGATCCACTAACACCGGGGAGCTGTTTTTT	CKGGSTNTGELFF
many	TRBJ2-7	TRBV2	19	TRBD2	TGTGCCAGCAGAGGACTAGCGGGGGGACAACCTAAAACGGTGTACGAGCAGTACTTC	CASRGLAGGQPKTVYEQYF
few	TRBJ2-3	TRBV12-3/TRBV12-4	16	-	TGTGCCAGCGGCTGGCTCGGAGCGGGCCGGGGGGATACGCAGTATTTT	CASGWLGAGRGDTQYF
-	TRBJ1-2	TRBV10-3	14	-	TGTGCCATCAGACCGACAGACTCTAACTATGGCTACACCTTC	CAIRPTDSNYGYTF
-	TRBJ2-1	TRBV19	14	-	TGTGCCAGTAGTGCGCCTTCTTCCTACAATGAGCAGTTCTTC	CASSAPSSYNEQFF
-	TRBJ2-7	TRBV7-6	15	-	TGTGCCAGCAGCTTAGAGGAAGTGAGCTCCTACGAGCAGTACTTC	CASSLEEVSSYEQYF
few	TRBJ2-7	TRBV29-1	14	TRBD1	TGCAGCGTTGACTTCGGGACAGGGGGCTCCCCGGCGTACTTC	CSVDFGTGGSPAYF
few	TRBJ2-7	TRBV15	16	-	TGTGCCACCAGCAGAGACTACAGTGTGGAATCCTACGAGCAGTACTTC	CATSRDYSVESYEQYF
many	TRBJ2-1	TRBV6-5	12	-	TGTGCCAGCAGTTACTCTACCTCTGAGCAGTTCTTC	CASSYSTSEQFF
many	TRBJ2-7	TRBV5-6	13	-	TGTGCCAGCAGCTTGTACAACTCCTACGAGCAGTACTTC	CASSLYNSYEQYF
few	TRBJ1-1	TRBV5-1	14	-	TGCGCCAGCAGTCGATCGCGCGAAAACACTGAAGCTTTCTTT	CASSRSRENTEAFF
few	TRBJ1-1	TRBV12-3/TRBV12-4	16	TRBD1	TGTGCCAGCAGGGCCGGGACAGGGATCGGGAACACTGAAGCTTTCTTT	CASRAGTGIGNTEAFF
few	TRBJ1-1	TRBV12-3/TRBV12-4	13	-	TGTGCCAGCAGTTTACTCCGAAGAACTGAAGCTTTCTTT	CASSLLRRTEAFF